What follows are 21 T cell receptor beta chains derived from one specimen sequenced in a study of blood T cell repertoires in COVID-19. Sequencing used immunoSEQ multiplex PCR; TCRdb keeps in-frame clones, though not all of them. Here the sample spans about 64,000 clones, 80% to 90% being singletons. Sequencing was done on a sample of peripheral blood. The source is a man aged 45-65 years with active COVID-19.

The genes are TRBV19 and TRBJ2-5; unclear D gene. The V end was cut by 7 bases, the J end by 3 bases, with 18 bases between. The CDR3 consists of 15 residues. Germline V lookup: CDR1 LNHDA, CDR2 SQIVND (reference sequence). CDR3 DNA: TGTGCCAGTACTCGTGGTCGGGTACGTGAAGAGACCCAGTACTTC. Its translation is CASTRGRVREETQYF.

This chain joins TRBV11-3 and TRBJ1-4; no clear D gene. CDR1 and CDR2 from the germline V gene are SGHNT and YENEEA. The CDR3 is made up of 12 amino acids. V lost 7 bases and J lost 7, with 10 bases in between. The CDR3 DNA reads as TGTGCCAGCAACTACTATACTGAAAAACTGTTTTTT. This gives the protein CASNYYTEKLFF. Drawing the rest from reference TRBV11-3 and TRBJ1-4, the complete variable domain is EAGVVQSPRYKIIEKKQPVAFWCNPISGHNTLYWYLQNLGQGPELLIRYENEEAVDDSQLPKDRFSAERLKGVDSTLKIQPAELGDSAVYLCASNYYTEKLFFGSGTQLSVL.

The chain is built from TRBV10-3 and TRBJ2-2; D unclear. Germline V lookup: CDR1 ENHRY, CDR2 SYGVKD. The V end was cut by 5 bases, the J end by 2 bases, with 9 bases between. The CDR3 totals 14 residues. The CDR3 sequence: CAISSSSNTGELFF. The DNA for the CDR3 is TGTGCCATCAGTAGTAGCAGTAACACCGGGGAGCTGTTTTTT.

The chain joins TRBV6-6 to TRBJ2-4, with 12 bases identical to TRBD1. With 5 bases clipped from V and 0 bases from J, the junction kept 11 bases outside the gene matches. Germline assignment: CDR1 MNHNY and CDR2 SVGAGI (reference sequence). CDR3 length: 19 amino acids. CDR3: CASSLGGTGGRLAKNIQYF. The CDR3 DNA is TGTGCCAGCAGTCTGGGCGGGACAGGGGGCCGGTTAGCCAAAAACATTCAGTACTTC.

This chain uses TRBV2 with TRBJ2-3, with 8 bases fitting TRBD2. The V segment lost 4 bases and the J segment 10 bases; nucleotides outside the gene matches: 10. This CDR3 comprises 14 residues. From germline, CDR1 is SNHLY and CDR2 FYNNEI. CDR3 bases: TGTGCCAGCAGTGCGGCGGGGGGCAGCGGGGCGCAGTATTTT. It yields the protein CASSAAGGSGAQYF.

This clone was recorded only once. The chain recombines TRBV27 with TRBJ2-7, with D perhaps TRBD2 (5 bases). V was cut by 2 bases and J by 3 bases, with 8 bases left in between. Germline CDR1 reads MNHEY; CDR2 reads SMNVEV (reference sequence). The CDR3 covers 13 residues. Here the CDR3 DNA reads TGTGCCAGCAGTTTAGCAGGACTCTACGAGCAGTACTTC. Its translation is CASSLAGLYEQYF.

The chain has TRBV27 and TRBJ1-1, with 12 bases aligning to TRBD1. Germline values: CDR1 MNHEY, CDR2 SMNVEV (reference sequence). CDR3 length: 17 residues. V was clipped by 2 bases and J by 5 bases; unmatched bases: 9. In DNA, the CDR3 is TGTGCCAGCAGTTTAGCTCGGGACAGGGGGCGAGAAACTGAAGCTTTCTTT. It codes for CASSLARDRGRETEAFF.

The V call is TRBV6-2 or TRBV6-3, the J call TRBJ2-1; 9 bases are a match to TRBD2. CDR3 length: 15 amino acids. The junction had 6 bases not matched to a gene; V was cut back by 0 bases and J by 9 bases. Germline CDR1 MNHEY, CDR2 SVGEGT. This CDR3 reads CASSYSSGRIVEQFF. The CDR3, as DNA: TGTGCCAGCAGTTACTCTAGCGGGAGAATCGTTGAGCAGTTCTTC.

The chain recombines TRBV2 with TRBJ2-1; D is unclear. The CDR3 length is 16 residues. V shed 5 bases and J shed 4 bases, with 18 bases lying between them. Per the germline V gene, CDR1 is SNHLY and CDR2 is FYNNEI. CDR3 nucleotide sequence: TGTGCCAGCAGTCCGACGCGGCCCGGCCCGTACAATGAGCAGTTCTTC. This encodes CASSPTRPGPYNEQFF.

The table lists this clone with a few counts. This chain uses TRBV27 with TRBJ2-3, with 9 bases fitting TRBD2. Germline CDR1 reads MNHEY; CDR2 reads SMNVEV (reference sequence). V gave up 4 bases and J gave up 7 bases; unmatched junction bases: 9. There are 15 residues in the CDR3. The CDR3 reads CASSSLAGDSYTQYF. As DNA, the CDR3 is TGTGCCAGCAGTTCTTTAGCGGGGGACTCCTATACGCAGTATTTT.

J is TRBJ2-1 and V is TRBV4-1, with 10 bases aligning to TRBD2. Germline lookup yields CDR1 MGHRA and CDR2 YSYEKL. The CDR3 is 16 amino acids. Trimming at V came to 4 bases and at J to 8 bases, leaving 11 bases not matched to a gene. CDR3 sequence reads: CASSPGASGSWDEQFF. CDR3 nucleotides: TGCGCCAGCAGCCCGGGGGCTAGCGGGAGTTGGGATGAGCAGTTCTTC.

This clone was observed once. The V and J genes are TRBV5-6 and TRBJ1-1, with 8 bases identical to TRBD1. V trimming: 1 base; J trimming: 4 bases; junction bases outside the gene matches: 6. The CDR3 covers 15 residues. Per the germline V gene, CDR1 is SGHDT and CDR2 is YYEEEE. The CDR3 loop reads CASSLLSGGFTEAFF. The DNA for the CDR3 is TGTGCCAGCAGCTTGTTGTCAGGGGGCTTCACTGAAGCTTTCTTT.

The V call is TRBV12-3 or TRBV12-4, the J call TRBJ2-7, with TRBD1 matching over 11 bases. J lost 6 bases, V lost 3 bases, and 1 base had no gene match. The CDR3 covers 13 residues. The CDR3 sequence: CASSFGTGGEQYF. CDR3 coding DNA: TGTGCCAGCAGTTTTGGGACAGGGGGCGAGCAGTACTTC.

The chain employs TRBV30 and TRBJ2-5; a possible D gene is TRBD2 (5 bases). Germline V CDR1 and CDR2: GTSNPN, SVGIG (reference sequence). The CDR3 is 13 residues long. The V end was cut by 1 base, the J end by 5 bases, with 11 bases between. The CDR3 nucleotides are TGTGCCTGGAGTGGGGCCCGGGGTGAGACCCAGTACTTC. Encoded protein: CAWSGARGETQYF.

The rearrangement joins TRBV29-1 to TRBJ2-7, with TRBD2 as a possible D gene (6 bases). This CDR3 has 11 amino acids. Germline assignment: CDR1 SQVTM and CDR2 ANQGSEA. Trimming stripped 6 bases from V and 9 bases from J, with 15 bases between. The CDR3 DNA is TGCAGCGTATATAAAACGGGGGTGCAGTACTTC. This translates into CSVYKTGVQYF.

This chain uses TRBV15 with TRBJ2-4; D ambiguous. The CDR3 sequence is 13 residues long. V shed 4 bases and J shed 0 bases, with 4 bases lying between them. Germline lookup yields CDR1 LNHNV and CDR2 YYDKDF (reference sequence). The CDR3 DNA sequence: TGTGCCACCAGCACCGTAGCCAAAAACATTCAGTACTTC. It translates to CATSTVAKNIQYF.

This clone was seen once. V is TRBV13 and J is TRBJ2-2; possibly TRBD1 for D (6 bases). The germline V and J ends were trimmed by 10 bases and 2 bases, with 17 bases remaining between them. CDR1 is PRHDT, CDR2 FYEKMQ, per germline (reference sequence). The CDR3 spans 15 residues. CDR3 loop: CATRFGRGNTGELFF. The CDR3 DNA follows: TGTGCCACCCGGTTTGGCAGGGGAAACACCGGGGAGCTGTTTTTT.

The V call is TRBV29-1, the J call TRBJ1-2; 11 nucleotides line up with TRBD1. J lost 8 bases, V lost 6 bases, and 5 bases had no gene match. CDR1 is SQVTM and CDR2 is ANQGSEA in the germline V gene. The CDR3 totals 12 residues. DNA of the CDR3: TGCAGCGTGGGGGACAGGGGGGACGGCTACACCTTC. This gives the protein CSVGDRGDGYTF.

On this clone: The same CDR3 also results from other DNA sequences found in this sample. The rearrangement links TRBV28 to TRBJ1-5; D is ambiguous. Trimming left V 5 bases short and J 0 bases short, with 5 bases between. This CDR3 region has 13 residues. Germline CDR1 reads MDHEN; CDR2 reads SYDVKM. CDR3 nucleotide sequence: TGTGCCAGCAGTCCCCATAGCAATCAGCCCCAGCATTTT. This gives the protein CASSPHSNQPQHF. Full variable domain (outside the CDR3, taken from reference TRBV28 and TRBJ1-5): DVKVTQSSRYLVKRTGEKVFLECVQDMDHENMFWYRQDPGLGLRLIYFSYDVKMKEKGDIPEGYSVSREKKERFSLILESASTNQTSMYLCASSPHSNQPQHFGDGTRLSIL.

The V call is TRBV4-2, the J call TRBJ2-3; TRBD2 aligns across 12 bases. Germline V gene lookup returns CDR1 LGHNA and CDR2 YNFKEQ. The CDR3 has 16 residues. Germline trimming cut 4 bases from V and 1 base from J; bases unmatched to any gene: 3. DNA for the CDR3: TGTGCCAGCAGCCTAAGGACTAGCGGGGGCACAGATACGCAGTATTTT. Protein: CASSLRTSGGTDTQYF.

The gene calls are TRBV6-1 and TRBJ1-2; weak D call: TRBD1 (6 bases). The CDR3 totals 14 residues. V was clipped by 0 bases and J by 2 bases, with 7 bases between them. Germline CDR1 MNHNS, CDR2 SASEGT. The CDR3 bases are TGTGCCAGCAGTGAAGCCACAGGGAACTATGGCTACACCTTC. This encodes CASSEATGNYGYTF.